A selection of T cell receptor beta chains follows, all from one sample in a study of blood T cell repertoires in COVID-19. Sequenced by immunoSEQ multiplex PCR; TCRdb stores in-frame clones only, minus some. The data contain 89,000 or so clones, about 84% of them singletons. Sequencing input: peripheral blood. The receptors here all came from a man aged 45-60 years with active COVID-19. Each CDR3 is given with its conserved first and last residue. The D gene is left open where the match is weak. Not every row has a clone size; where given, it reads once, few, many or a size class.

CDR3 length	V gene	clone size	J gene	D gene	CDR3 DNA	CDR3 protein
15	TRBV28	NA	TRBJ1-4	NA	TGTGCCAGCAGTCTTTTCATGGGAGGGAATGAAAAACTGTTTTTT	CASSLFMGGNEKLFF
14	TRBV7-2	NA	TRBJ2-7	NA	TGTGCCAGCAGCTTAGGAAGAGACTCCTACGAGCAGTACTTC	CASSLGRDSYEQYF
18	TRBV7-2	NA	TRBJ2-3	TRBD2	TGTGCCAGCAGCTTAGGGACTAGCGGGAGAGGGAGAACAGATACGCAGTATTTT	CASSLGTSGRGRTDTQYF
15	TRBV7-2	NA	TRBJ2-1	NA	TGTGCCAGCAGCCGTCCCGGGACACCCTACAATGAGCAGTTCTTC	CASSRPGTPYNEQFF
17	TRBV7-9	NA	TRBJ2-5	TRBD1	TGTGCCAGCAGCACCCCGAAAACTGGGACAGGGGAAGAGACCCAGTACTTC	CASSTPKTGTGEETQYF
14	TRBV5-1	NA	TRBJ1-1	TRBD1	TGCGCCACCTCATTATCGACAGGGGAGACTGAAGCTTTCTTT	CATSLSTGETEAFF
12	TRBV7-3	NA	TRBJ1-1	NA	TGTGCCAGCAGCCCCTCTTCAGGTGAGGCTTTCTTT	CASSPSSGEAFF
15	TRBV6-2/TRBV6-3	NA	TRBJ2-1	TRBD2	TGTGCCAGCAGTTACTCCAGCGGGGGATACAATGAGCAGTTCTTC	CASSYSSGGYNEQFF
13	TRBV14	NA	TRBJ2-7	TRBD1	TGTGCCAGCAGCCCGGGGACAGGATGGGAGCAGTACTTC	CASSPGTGWEQYF
14	TRBV19	NA	TRBJ1-1	NA	TGTGCCAGTAGTTTACAGGTTATGAACACTGAAGCTTTCTTT	CASSLQVMNTEAFF
14	TRBV6-5	NA	TRBJ1-2	NA	TGTGCCACCGAAACCCGCCAAACGGGAAGCGGCTACACCTTC	CATETRQTGSGYTF
17	TRBV14	once	TRBJ1-5	NA	TGTGCCAGCAGCGAAAGCAGCCGCCAGGGAGGAGACCAGCCCCAGCATTTT	CASSESSRQGGDQPQHF
17	TRBV18	NA	TRBJ1-4	NA	TGTGCCAGCTCACTTAACAAAATCGGGACTAATAATGAAAAACTGTTTTTT	CASSLNKIGTNNEKLFF
15	TRBV18	NA	TRBJ1-1	TRBD1	TGTGCCAGCTCACGAACCGGGACAGGGGGCACTGAAGCTTTCTTT	CASSRTGTGGTEAFF
18	TRBV18	NA	TRBJ1-1	NA	TGTGCCAGCTCACCTCTCGTGCTGGGGGGCCGGGGGGACACTGAAGCTTTCTTT	CASSPLVLGGRGDTEAFF
14	TRBV5-1	NA	TRBJ1-1	NA	TGCGCCAGCAGCCGAGAGGGGAGGGACACTGAAGCTTTCTTT	CASSREGRDTEAFF
15	TRBV6-5	NA	TRBJ2-3	TRBD1	TGTGCCAGCAGCTTGCAGGGGGTGGCCACAGATACGCAGTATTTT	CASSLQGVATDTQYF
13	TRBV28	NA	TRBJ1-2	NA	TGTGCCAGCTCAACTCCGGGGGGCTATGGCTACACCTTC	CASSTPGGYGYTF
13	TRBV27	NA	TRBJ1-1	NA	TGTGCCAGCAGTTTATCTCAGGGGACTGAAGCTTTCTTT	CASSLSQGTEAFF
15	TRBV3-1/TRBV3-2	once	TRBJ2-7	TRBD1	TGTGCCAGCAGCCACACAGGGGCCAGTCCCTGGGAGCAGTACTTC	CASSHTGASPWEQYF
19	TRBV10-1	NA	TRBJ2-7	TRBD2	TGCGCCAGCAGGAGCCCCCCCCTCCTACTAGCGGCGAACTCCTACGAGCAGTACTTC	CASRSPPLLLAANSYEQYF
13	TRBV7-3	NA	TRBJ2-3	NA	TGTGCCAGCAGCCCACTAACTGGGGATACGCAGTATTTT	CASSPLTGDTQYF
17	TRBV7-3	NA	TRBJ2-3	NA	TGTGCCAGCAGCCCGTCCCCCTCCGGAGGGGGCACAGATACGCAGTATTTT	CASSPSPSGGGTDTQYF
14	TRBV3-1/TRBV3-2	NA	TRBJ2-5	NA	TGTGCCAGCAGCCAAGCCGGACTTCAAGAGACCCAGTACTTC	CASSQAGLQETQYF
12	TRBV29-1	NA	TRBJ2-1	NA	TGCAGCGTTGCGCCAGGGGAGAATGAGCAGTTCTTC	CSVAPGENEQFF
13	TRBV11-2	NA	TRBJ2-2	NA	TGTGCCAGCAGCCCTCCCGGGGAGGGGGAGCTGTTTTTT	CASSPPGEGELFF
13	TRBV9	once	TRBJ2-7	NA	TGTGCCAGCAGCCCCCCCCTGCAGGGAGAGCAGTACTTC	CASSPPLQGEQYF
13	TRBV4-1	NA	TRBJ1-1	TRBD1	TGCGCCAGCAGAGGGACAGGTGCCACTGAAGCTTTCTTT	CASRGTGATEAFF